This entry lists 7 T cell receptor beta chains sequenced from one sample in a study of blood T cell repertoires in COVID-19. The data were produced by immunoSEQ multiplex PCR, yet TCRdb's version contains in-frame clones alone and is incomplete. Among around 140,000 clones, around 90% were seen once, and the ten largest hold over 9.5%. The sequencing input was peripheral blood. These receptors were collected from a man aged 55 to 70 with active or convalescent COVID-19.

This chain uses TRBV7-6 with TRBJ1-5, with TRBD1 matching over 9 bases. The V segment lost 5 bases and the J segment 4 bases; nucleotides outside the gene matches: 3. CDR3 length: 14 amino acids. The germline V gene has CDR1 SGHVS and CDR2 FNYEAQ. The CDR3 region has the DNA TGTGCCAGCAGCCTCGGGACAGGGAATCAGCCCCAGCATTTT. Protein: CASSLGTGNQPQHF. Full variable domain (remainder filled in from reference TRBV7-6 and TRBJ1-5): GAGVSQSPRYKVTKRGQDVALRCDPISGHVSLYWYRQALGQGPEFLTYFNYEAQQDKSGLPNDRFSAERPEGSISTLTIQRTEQRDSAMYRCASSLGTGNQPQHFGDGTRLSIL.

The chain combines TRBV5-1 with TRBJ2-7; 9 bases map to TRBD1. Losses at the gene ends were 4 bases for V and 0 bases for J; bases not matched to a gene: 5. The CDR3 loop spans 15 amino acids. The V gene's germline CDR1 is SGHRS and CDR2 YFSETQ. The CDR3 DNA reads TGCGCCAGCAGCAAGGGACAGGGAAGCTCCTACGAGCAGTACTTC. Protein: CASSKGQGSSYEQYF.

The V and J genes are TRBV4-1 and TRBJ2-7; D unclear. CDR3 length: 16 amino acids. V lost 0 bases and J 0 bases, leaving 12 bases between the germline ends. Per germline, CDR1 MGHRA and CDR2 YSYEKL. The CDR3 reads CASSQDISPSSYEQYF. The DNA of the CDR3 is TGCGCCAGCAGCCAAGATATCTCACCCAGCTCCTACGAGCAGTACTTC.

The gene calls are TRBV28 and TRBJ2-7, with a weak D call TRBD1 (6 bases). The V and J ends lost 6 bases and 6 bases respectively, with 12 bases between them. Germline loops: CDR1 MDHEN, CDR2 SYDVKM. This CDR3 is built from 12 residues. CDR3 sequence reads: CASSSTGREQYF. The CDR3 nucleotides are TGTGCCAGCAGCTCTACAGGGCGCGAGCAGTACTTC.

This clone has only one observation. V and J are TRBV23-1 and TRBJ1-1; D unclear. TRBV23-1 is an ORF, with its function uncertain. Trimming stripped 6 bases from V and 5 bases from J, with 10 bases between. The CDR3 has 12 amino acids. The CDR3 reads CASRPRRTEAFF. DNA of the CDR3: TGCGCCAGCAGACCTCGGCGGACTGAAGCTTTCTTT.

J is TRBJ1-1 and V is TRBV19; 11 bases fit TRBD1. Germline V gene sequence: CDR1 LNHDA, CDR2 SQIVND (reference sequence). Unmatched junction bases numbered 9, after V lost 4 bases and J lost 5 bases. The CDR3 extends over 16 amino acids. CDR3 sequence reads: CASSTRKGQGGTEAFF. CDR3 sequence (DNA): TGTGCCAGTAGTACCCGGAAGGGACAGGGGGGAACTGAAGCTTTCTTT. The whole variable domain, remainder taken from reference TRBV19 and TRBJ1-1, is DGGITQSPKYLFRKEGQNVTLSCEQNLNHDAMYWYRQDPGQGLRLIYYSQIVNDFQKGDIAEGYSVSREKKESFPLTVTSAQKNPTAFYLCASSTRKGQGGTEAFFGQGTRLTVV.

The chain combines TRBV7-2 with TRBJ1-5; 8 nucleotides agree with TRBD1. J lost 0 bases, V lost 1 base, and 5 bases had no gene match. The CDR3 runs to 17 residues. Germline CDR1 SGHTA, CDR2 FQGNSA. The chain's CDR3 is CASSLVGTGNSNQPQHF. The CDR3 DNA is TGTGCCAGCAGCTTAGTAGGGACAGGCAATAGCAATCAGCCCCAGCATTTT. The full variable domain, rest sourced from reference TRBV7-2 and TRBJ1-5, is GAGVSQSPSNKVTEKGKDVELRCDPISGHTALYWYRQSLGQGLEFLIYFQGNSAPDKSGLPSDRFSAERTGGSVSTLTIQRTQQEDSAVYLCASSLVGTGNSNQPQHFGDGTRLSIL.